This T cell receptor (beta chain) was recovered during a study of spatial heterogeneity in lung cancer. Background on the study: Available PBMC from follow-up, collected a median of roughly 26 months after resection, underwent sequencing.

Findings of the study overall: Detection of ubiquitous tumor TCRs in blood was higher at resection than follow-up.

TCRdb re-analysed the 5' RACE reads in MiXCR, keeping a single row per CDR3 protein. The sample lists about 17,000 distinct CDR3 sequences; over 15% were seen once. With regard to this clonotype: The antigen remains undetermined.

Time point described: blood at routine non-recurrence follow-up after resection. CDR3 length equals 15 residues. V gave up 6 bases and J gave up 0 bases, with 9 bases separating them. The chain employs TRBV12-3 or TRBV12-4 and TRBJ2-6, with D uncertain. This receptor was taken from a male donor with early-stage non-small cell lung cancer. The specimen was PBMCs, collected at follow-up. The CDR3 DNA sequence: TGTGCCAGCAGACCTATCAGCTCTGGGGCCAACGTCCTGACTTTC. Translating gives CASRPISSGANVLTF.